Detailed here is one TCR beta chain. Its antigen is as yet unknown. Staining for CD45RO/CCR7/CD25/CD127/CD95/CD27 allowed sorting of CD4+ naive, central memory, regulatory and stem cell-like memory cells. This sample was taken from a study of beta chain features in type 1 diabetes. Reverse transcription of all isolated RNA meant that expressed TCRB transcripts were sequenced. About 3.57 million reads, on average, came from each naive, central memory and regulatory T cell sample. TCRdb's table, derived via immunoSEQ multiplex PCR, lists solely in-frame clones and lacks some. The data hold more than 100,000 clones, with approximately 30% observed a single time. Study-wide points: Moderately but significantly shorter TCRB CDR3s were found in Type 1 diabetes patients in all four CD4+ subsets. Relative to healthy donors, patients appeared to have naive, central memory and Treg TCRB repertoires that were more similar. The question of HLA type influencing TCRB rearrangement was one that remained unresolved here.

Germline V CDR1 and CDR2: SGHTA, FQGNSA. The CDR3 spans 18 residues. V lost 0 bases and J lost 0, with 17 bases in between. Sequencing was carried out using central memory CD4+ T cells from blood. The chain uses TRBV7-2 and TRBJ1-1; a weak D match, TRBD1 (5 bases). This receptor was obtained from a woman between 18 and 30 years old with type 1 diabetes. CDR3 loop: CASSLAEGQGTMNTEAFF. CDR3 in DNA: TGTGCCAGCAGCTTAGCGGAGGGGCAGGGTACAATGAACACTGAAGCTTTCTTT.